The 12 T cell receptor beta chains below all came from one sample that was sequenced in a study of PD-1 blockade in classical Hodgkin lymphoma. Measured with immunoSEQ multiplex PCR; TCRdb has only the in-frame clones, and not every one. This table has 35,000 to 50,000 clones, about 79% appearing once. No patient escaped relapse after autologous stem cell transplantation, and brentuximab vedotin exposure varied. The sample here was peripheral blood mononuclear cells (PBMCs), taken at baseline. Receptor source: a human donor with classical Hodgkin lymphoma.

The gene calls are TRBV27 and TRBJ2-5; the D call may be TRBD1 or TRBD2 (5 bases each). This CDR3 is 14 amino acids long. In germline, CDR1 is MNHEY, CDR2 SMNVEV (reference sequence). Trimming stripped 5 bases from V and 1 base from J, with 11 bases between. The CDR3, as DNA: TGTGCCAGCAGTAAGGGACGCCTCCAAGAGACCCAGTACTTC. This codes for CASSKGRLQETQYF.

The genes are TRBV27 and TRBJ1-2; possible D gene TRBD1, 5 bases. Germline V gene lookup returns CDR1 MNHEY and CDR2 SMNVEV (reference sequence). The CDR3 has 16 amino acids. V was shortened by 6 bases and J by 6 bases, with 23 bases between the two germline ends. CDR3 region: CASSLRLQDTVDGYTF. For the CDR3, the DNA is TGTGCCAGCAGCCTACGGCTACAGGATACTGTTGATGGCTACACCTTC.

This clone was observed once. This rearrangement joins TRBV6-1 to TRBJ1-6, with D possibly matching TRBD1 (6 bases). Looked up from germline, CDR1 is MNHNS and CDR2 is SASEGT. V shed 11 bases and J shed 6 bases, with 17 bases lying between them. The CDR3 is made up of 14 amino acids. CDR3 protein: CAYRARGLNSPLHF. CDR3 sequence (DNA): TGTGCCTACCGCGCCAGGGGCCTTAATTCACCCCTCCACTTT.

V and J are TRBV5-1 and TRBJ2-3; a weak D match, TRBD2 (5 bases). Germline V gene sequence: CDR1 SGHRS, CDR2 YFSETQ. This CDR3 has 15 amino acids. V was pared by 4 bases and J by 2 bases, with 14 bases between. CDR3 protein: CASSQGGGFTDTQYF. The CDR3 DNA reads TGCGCCAGCAGCCAAGGTGGAGGATTCACAGATACGCAGTATTTT.

The chain links TRBV10-3 to TRBJ1-5; D gene uncertain. Deletions cut 0 bases from V and 5 bases from J, with 8 bases between. Germline loops: CDR1 ENHRY, CDR2 SYGVKD. CDR3 size: 14 residues. In DNA, the CDR3 is TGTGCCATCAGTGAGTCTTGGGGAGATCAGCCCCAGCATTTT. Protein product: CAISESWGDQPQHF.

The chain links TRBV29-1 to TRBJ1-4; weak D call: TRBD1 (6 bases). The germline gives CDR1 SQVTM, CDR2 ANQGSEA. The CDR3 runs to 12 residues. V lost 5 bases, J lost 8 bases, and 12 bases lay in between. For the CDR3, the DNA is TGCAGCGTTAAACAGGGCCTGGAAAAACTGTTTTTT. Its translation: CSVKQGLEKLFF.

V is TRBV11-2 and J is TRBJ1-3; D perhaps matches TRBD1 (5 bases). This CDR3 has 15 residues. Trimming cost V 1 base and J 4 bases, with 11 bases left between them. Germline CDR1 and CDR2: SGHAT and FQNNGV. The CDR3 protein is CASSLGGRPGNTIYF. CDR3 nucleotide sequence: TGTGCCAGCAGCTTAGGGGGCAGGCCCGGAAACACCATATATTTT.

The chain has TRBV25-1 and TRBJ1-2, with no clear D. V lost 1 base, J lost 4 bases, and 13 bases lay in between. This CDR3 has 15 amino acids. Germline CDR1 is MGHDK and CDR2 is SYGVNS. Here the CDR3 DNA reads TGTGCCAGCAGTGAATGGGAGGGCTTTAGCTATGGCTACACCTTC. It specifies CASSEWEGFSYGYTF.

The genes are TRBV5-1 and TRBJ2-7; perhaps D is TRBD1 or TRBD2 (5 bases each). CDR3 size: 15 residues. In germline, CDR1 is SGHRS, CDR2 YFSETQ. Trimming left V 2 bases short and J 3 bases short, with 15 bases between. CDR3 amino acids: CASSLNPRGDYEQYF. CDR3 coding DNA: TGCGCCAGCAGCTTAAACCCCAGAGGGGACTACGAGCAGTACTTC.

The chain couples TRBV25-1 to TRBJ1-5; 8 bases fit TRBD1. J was trimmed by 2 bases and V by 10 bases; bases with no gene match: 4. The CDR3 consists of 13 residues. Germline lookup yields CDR1 MGHDK and CDR2 SYGVNS. The CDR3 here is CATQGGGNQPQHF. In nucleotides, the CDR3 is TGTGCCACACAGGGGGGGGGCAATCAGCCCCAGCATTTT.

The V call is TRBV6-5, the J call TRBJ2-3; D uncertain. CDR1 MNHEY and CDR2 SVGAGI come from the germline V gene. The CDR3 totals 13 residues. The V gene lost 5 bases and the J gene lost 3 bases, with 9 bases spanning the gap. The DNA of the CDR3 is TGTGCCAGCAGTGGCACCCGGACAGATACGCAGTATTTT. The encoded protein is CASSGTRTDTQYF.

The CDR3 loop reads CSVARAIEQFF. The CDR3 DNA reads TGCAGCGTTGCCAGGGCGATTGAGCAGTTCTTC. J is TRBJ2-1 and V is TRBV29-1, with D possibly being TRBD1 (5 bases). CDR1 is SQVTM and CDR2 is ANQGSEA in the germline V gene. The CDR3 has 11 residues. Deletions cut 4 bases from V and 9 bases from J, with 10 bases between.